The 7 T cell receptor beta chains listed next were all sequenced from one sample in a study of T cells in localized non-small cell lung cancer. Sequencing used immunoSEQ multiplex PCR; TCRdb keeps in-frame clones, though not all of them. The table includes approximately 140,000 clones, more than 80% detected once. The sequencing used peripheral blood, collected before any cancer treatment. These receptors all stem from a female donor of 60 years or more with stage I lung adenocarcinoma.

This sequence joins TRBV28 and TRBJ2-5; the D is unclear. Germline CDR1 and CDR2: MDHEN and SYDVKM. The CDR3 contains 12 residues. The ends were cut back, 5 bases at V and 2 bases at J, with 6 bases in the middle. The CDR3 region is CASSPEQETQYF. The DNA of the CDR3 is TGTGCCAGCAGTCCCGAGCAAGAGACCCAGTACTTC.

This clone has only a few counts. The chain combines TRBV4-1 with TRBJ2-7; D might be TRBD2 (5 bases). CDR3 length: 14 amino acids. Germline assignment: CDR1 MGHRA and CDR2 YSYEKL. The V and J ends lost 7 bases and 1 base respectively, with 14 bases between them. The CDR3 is CASKSGVQSYEQYF. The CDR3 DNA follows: TGCGCCAGCAAAAGCGGAGTCCAATCCTACGAGCAGTACTTC.

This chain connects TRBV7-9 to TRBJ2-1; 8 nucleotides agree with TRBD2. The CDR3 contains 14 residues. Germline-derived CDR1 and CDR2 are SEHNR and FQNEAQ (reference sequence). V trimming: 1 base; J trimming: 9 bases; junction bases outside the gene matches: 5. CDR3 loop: CASSLGLAGREQFF. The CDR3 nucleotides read TGTGCCAGCAGCTTAGGATTAGCGGGACGTGAGCAGTTCTTC.

CDR3 sequence: CASRPGTASNTGELFF. CDR3 nucleotide sequence: TGTGCCAGCAGGCCAGGGACAGCCTCGAACACCGGGGAGCTGTTTTTT. The chain recombines TRBV2 with TRBJ2-2, with TRBD1 identical over 7 bases. Looked up from germline, CDR1 is SNHLY and CDR2 is FYNNEI. This CDR3 region has 16 residues. Trimming cost V 6 bases and J 0 bases; bases outside gene matches: 7.

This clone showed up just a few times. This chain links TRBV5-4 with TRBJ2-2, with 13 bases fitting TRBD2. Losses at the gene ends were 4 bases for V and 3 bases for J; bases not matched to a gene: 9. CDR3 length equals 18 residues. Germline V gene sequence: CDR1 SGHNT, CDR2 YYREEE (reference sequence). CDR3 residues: CASSHGLAGDRDTGELFF. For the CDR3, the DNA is TGTGCCAGCAGCCACGGACTAGCGGGAGACAGGGACACCGGGGAGCTGTTTTTT.

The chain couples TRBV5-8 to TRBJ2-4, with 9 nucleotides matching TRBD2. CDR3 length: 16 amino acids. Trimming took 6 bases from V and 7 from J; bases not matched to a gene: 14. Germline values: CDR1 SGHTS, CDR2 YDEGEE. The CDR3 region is CASTQDAAGGRNIQYF. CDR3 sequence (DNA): TGTGCCAGCACCCAGGACGCAGCGGGGGGCCGGAACATTCAGTACTTC.

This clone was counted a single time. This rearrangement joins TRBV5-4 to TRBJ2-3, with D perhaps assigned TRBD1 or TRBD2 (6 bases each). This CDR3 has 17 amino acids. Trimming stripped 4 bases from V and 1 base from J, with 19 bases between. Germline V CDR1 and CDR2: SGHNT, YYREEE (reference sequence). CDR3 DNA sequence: TGTGCCAGCAGCCCAGGGAACGGGGGCTGGGGCACAGATACGCAGTATTTT. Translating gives CASSPGNGGWGTDTQYF.